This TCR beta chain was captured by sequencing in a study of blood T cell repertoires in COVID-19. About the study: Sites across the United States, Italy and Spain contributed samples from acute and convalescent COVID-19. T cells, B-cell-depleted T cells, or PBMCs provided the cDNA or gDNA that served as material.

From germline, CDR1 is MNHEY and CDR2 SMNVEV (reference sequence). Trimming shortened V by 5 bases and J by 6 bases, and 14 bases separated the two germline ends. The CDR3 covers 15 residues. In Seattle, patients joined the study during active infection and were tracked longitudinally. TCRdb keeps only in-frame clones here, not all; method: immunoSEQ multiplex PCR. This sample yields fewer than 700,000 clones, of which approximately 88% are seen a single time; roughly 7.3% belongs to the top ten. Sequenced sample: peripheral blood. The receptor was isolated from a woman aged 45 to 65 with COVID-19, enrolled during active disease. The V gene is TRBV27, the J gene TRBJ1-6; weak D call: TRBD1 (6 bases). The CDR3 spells CASSLTDSSNSPLHF. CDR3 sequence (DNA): TGTGCCAGCAGTCTGACGGACAGTAGTAATTCACCCCTCCACTTT.